This TCR beta chain came from a study of T cell responses to AZD1222 COVID-19 vaccine. Data came from immunoSEQ multiplex PCR; TCRdb stores just in-frame clones and leaves some out. This table has around 220,000 clones, 94% appearing once. Comments on this clone: The antigen is undetermined.

Study conclusions and caveats: Within unmutated variant regions lay the reported targets of nearly half of spike-specific TCRs. Seropositive at baseline were only 5 or 6 AZD1222 recipients. The donors showed a predominance of white British ancestry and of females, with possible underestimation of clonal diversity. Without day 14 samples, only post-peak T cell repertoires were studied.

The CDR3 spans 14 residues. V shed 6 bases and J 2 bases; nucleotides not matched to a gene: 6. The germline V gene encodes CDR1 ENHRY and CDR2 SYGVKD. The sequence derives from an adult who received the MenACWY meningococcal vaccine as a control. The gene calls are TRBV10-3 and TRBJ1-2; 7 bases line up with TRBD1. The specimen was peripheral blood, collected 28 days after the second dose of the MenACWY control vaccine. The CDR3 reads CAIRDTQGNYGYTF. CDR3 bases: TGTGCCATCAGGGACACACAGGGGAACTATGGCTACACCTTC.